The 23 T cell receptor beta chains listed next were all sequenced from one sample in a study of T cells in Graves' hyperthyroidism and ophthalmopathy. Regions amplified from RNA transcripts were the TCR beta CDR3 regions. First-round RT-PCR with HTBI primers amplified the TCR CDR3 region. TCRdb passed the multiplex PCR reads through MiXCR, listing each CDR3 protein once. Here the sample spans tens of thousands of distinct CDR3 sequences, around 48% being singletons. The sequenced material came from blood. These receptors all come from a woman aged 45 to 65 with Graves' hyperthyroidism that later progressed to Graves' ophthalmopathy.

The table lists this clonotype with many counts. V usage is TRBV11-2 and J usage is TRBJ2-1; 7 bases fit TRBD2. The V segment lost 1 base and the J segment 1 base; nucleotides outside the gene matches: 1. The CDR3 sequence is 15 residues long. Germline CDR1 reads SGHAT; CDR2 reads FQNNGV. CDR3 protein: CASSLGRGSYNEQFF. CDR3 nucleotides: TGTGCCAGCAGCTTAGGGCGGGGGTCCTACAATGAGCAGTTCTTC.

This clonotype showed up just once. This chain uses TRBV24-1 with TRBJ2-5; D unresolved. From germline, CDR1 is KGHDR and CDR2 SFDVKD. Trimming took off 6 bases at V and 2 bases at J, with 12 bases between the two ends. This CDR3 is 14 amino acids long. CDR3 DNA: TGTGCCACCAGTCAGGCAGGCAATCAAGAGACCCAGTACTTC. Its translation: CATSQAGNQETQYF.

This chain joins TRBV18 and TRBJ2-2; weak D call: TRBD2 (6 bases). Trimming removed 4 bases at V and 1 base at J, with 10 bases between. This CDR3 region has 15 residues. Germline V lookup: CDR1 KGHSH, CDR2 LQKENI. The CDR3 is CASSQGRRNTGELFF. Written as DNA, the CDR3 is TGTGCCAGCTCACAGGGGAGGAGGAACACCGGGGAGCTGTTTTTT.

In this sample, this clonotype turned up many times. The CDR3: CASRRQGADGYTF. Here the CDR3 DNA reads TGTGCCAGCAGGAGACAGGGGGCTGATGGCTACACCTTC. The gene calls are TRBV27 and TRBJ1-2; 10 positions agree with TRBD1. The CDR3 is made up of 13 amino acids. Losses at the gene ends were 6 bases for V and 6 bases for J; bases not matched to a gene: 4. Germline CDR1 and CDR2: MNHEY and SMNVEV (reference sequence).

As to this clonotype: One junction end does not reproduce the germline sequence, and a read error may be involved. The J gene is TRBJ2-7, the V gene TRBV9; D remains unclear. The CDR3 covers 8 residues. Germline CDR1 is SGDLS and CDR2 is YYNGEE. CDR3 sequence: CASSVGGF. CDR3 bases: TGTGCCAGCAGCGTAGGGGGATTC.

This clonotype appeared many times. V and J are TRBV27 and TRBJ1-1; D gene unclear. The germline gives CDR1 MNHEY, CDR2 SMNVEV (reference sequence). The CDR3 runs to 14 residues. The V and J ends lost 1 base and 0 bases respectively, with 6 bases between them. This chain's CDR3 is CASSLLSVNTEAFF. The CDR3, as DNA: TGTGCCAGCAGTTTATTGTCGGTGAACACTGAAGCTTTCTTT.

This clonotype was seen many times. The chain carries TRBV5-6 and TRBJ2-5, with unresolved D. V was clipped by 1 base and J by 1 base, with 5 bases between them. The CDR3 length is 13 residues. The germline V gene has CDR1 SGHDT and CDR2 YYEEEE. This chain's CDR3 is CASSLPGQETQYF. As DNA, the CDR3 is TGTGCCAGCAGCTTGCCGGGCCAAGAGACCCAGTACTTC. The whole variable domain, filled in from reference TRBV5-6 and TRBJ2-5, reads DAGVTQSPTHLIKTRGQQVTLRCSPKSGHDTVSWYQQALGQGPQFIFQYYEEEERQRGNFPDRFSGHQFPNYSSELNVNALLLGDSALYLCASSLPGQETQYFGPGTRLLVL.

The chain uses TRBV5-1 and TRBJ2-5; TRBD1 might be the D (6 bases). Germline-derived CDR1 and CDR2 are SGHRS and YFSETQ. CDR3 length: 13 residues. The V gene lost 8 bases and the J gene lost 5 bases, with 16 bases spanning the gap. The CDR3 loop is CASRTAPGETQYF. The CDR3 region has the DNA TGCGCCAGTAGGACAGCCCCCGGGGAGACCCAGTACTTC.

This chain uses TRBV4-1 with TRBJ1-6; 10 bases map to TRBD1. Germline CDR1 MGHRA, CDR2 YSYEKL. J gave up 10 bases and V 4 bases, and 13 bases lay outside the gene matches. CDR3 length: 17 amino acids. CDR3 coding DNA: TGCGCCAGCAGCCCCGAGGGACAGGGGCAGATTGGGTCACCCCTCCACTTT. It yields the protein CASSPEGQGQIGSPLHF.

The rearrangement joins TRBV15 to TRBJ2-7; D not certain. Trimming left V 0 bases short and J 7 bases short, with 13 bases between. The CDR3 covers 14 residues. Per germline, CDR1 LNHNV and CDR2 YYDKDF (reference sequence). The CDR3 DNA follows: TGTGCCACCAGCAGAGAGACTGGCTCCTCTGAGCAGTACTTC. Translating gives CATSRETGSSEQYF. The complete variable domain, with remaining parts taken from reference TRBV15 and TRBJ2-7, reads DAMVIQNPRYQVTQFGKPVTLSCSQTLNHNVMYWYQQKSSQAPKLLFHYYDKDFNNEADTPDNFQSRRPNTSFCFLDIRSPGLGDTAMYLCATSRETGSSEQYFGPGTRLTVT.

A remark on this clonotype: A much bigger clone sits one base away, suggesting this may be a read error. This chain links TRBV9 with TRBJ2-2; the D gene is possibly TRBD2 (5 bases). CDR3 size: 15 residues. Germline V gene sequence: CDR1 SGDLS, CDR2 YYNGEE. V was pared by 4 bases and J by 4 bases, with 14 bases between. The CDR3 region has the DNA TGTGCCAGCAGCCAAGTACTAGAAGCCACCGGGGAGCTGTTTTTT. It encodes CASSQVLEATGELFF.

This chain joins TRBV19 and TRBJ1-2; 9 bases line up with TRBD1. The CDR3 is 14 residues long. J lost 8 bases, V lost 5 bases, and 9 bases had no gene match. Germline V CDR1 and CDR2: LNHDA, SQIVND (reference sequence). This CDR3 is CASSASQGASGYTF. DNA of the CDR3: TGTGCCAGTAGTGCCTCACAGGGGGCCAGCGGCTACACCTTC. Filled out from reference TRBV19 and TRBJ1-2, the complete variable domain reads DGGITQSPKYLFRKEGQNVTLSCEQNLNHDAMYWYRQDPGQGLRLIYYSQIVNDFQKGDIAEGYSVSREKKESFPLTVTSAQKNPTAFYLCASSASQGASGYTFGSGTRLTVV.

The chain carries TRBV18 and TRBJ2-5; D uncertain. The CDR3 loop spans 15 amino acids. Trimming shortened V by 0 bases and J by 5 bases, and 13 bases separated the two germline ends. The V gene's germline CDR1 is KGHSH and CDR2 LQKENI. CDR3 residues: CASSPPGIGGETQYF. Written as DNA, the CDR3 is TGTGCCAGCTCACCACCGGGAATAGGTGGGGAGACCCAGTACTTC.

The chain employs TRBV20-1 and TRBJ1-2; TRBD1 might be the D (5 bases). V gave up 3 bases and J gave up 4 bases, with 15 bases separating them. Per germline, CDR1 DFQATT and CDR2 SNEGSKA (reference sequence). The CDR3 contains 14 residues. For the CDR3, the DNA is TGCAGTGCTAGGGCGCTGGGGGGTGTCTATGGCTACACCTTC. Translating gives CSARALGGVYGYTF.

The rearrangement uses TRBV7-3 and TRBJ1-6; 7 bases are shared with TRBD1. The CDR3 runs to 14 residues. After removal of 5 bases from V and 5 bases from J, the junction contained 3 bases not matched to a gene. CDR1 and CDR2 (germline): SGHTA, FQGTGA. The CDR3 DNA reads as TGTGCCAGCAGCATGCAGGGGGATAATTCACCCCTCCACTTT. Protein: CASSMQGDNSPLHF.

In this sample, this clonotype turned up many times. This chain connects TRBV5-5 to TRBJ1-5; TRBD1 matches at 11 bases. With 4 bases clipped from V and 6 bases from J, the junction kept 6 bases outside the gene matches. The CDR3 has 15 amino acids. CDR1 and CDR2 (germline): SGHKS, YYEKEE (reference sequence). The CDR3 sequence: CASSPGTGGRQPQHF. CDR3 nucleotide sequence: TGTGCCAGCAGCCCGGGGACAGGGGGACGTCAGCCCCAGCATTTT.

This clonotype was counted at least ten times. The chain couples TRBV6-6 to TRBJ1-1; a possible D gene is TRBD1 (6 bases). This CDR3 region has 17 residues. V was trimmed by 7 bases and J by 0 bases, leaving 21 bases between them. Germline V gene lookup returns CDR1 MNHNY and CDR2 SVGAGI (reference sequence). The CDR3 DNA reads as TGTGCCAGCACCCCTACAGGGTATCGTTTTATGAACACTGAAGCTTTCTTT. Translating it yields CASTPTGYRFMNTEAFF.

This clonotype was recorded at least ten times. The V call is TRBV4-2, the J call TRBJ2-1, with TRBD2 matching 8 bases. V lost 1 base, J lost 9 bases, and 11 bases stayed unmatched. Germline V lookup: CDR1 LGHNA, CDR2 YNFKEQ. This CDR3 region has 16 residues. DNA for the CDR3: TGTGCCAGCAGCCAAGCCCGCCTAAGCGGGAGCGGTGAGCAGTTCTTC. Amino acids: CASSQARLSGSGEQFF.

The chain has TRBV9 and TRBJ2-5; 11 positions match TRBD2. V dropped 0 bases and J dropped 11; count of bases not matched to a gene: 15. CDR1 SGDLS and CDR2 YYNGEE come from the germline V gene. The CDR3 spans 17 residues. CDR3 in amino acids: CASSVGGTSGFTDTQYF. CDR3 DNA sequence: TGTGCCAGCAGCGTAGGGGGGACTAGCGGATTCACAGATACGCAGTACTTC.

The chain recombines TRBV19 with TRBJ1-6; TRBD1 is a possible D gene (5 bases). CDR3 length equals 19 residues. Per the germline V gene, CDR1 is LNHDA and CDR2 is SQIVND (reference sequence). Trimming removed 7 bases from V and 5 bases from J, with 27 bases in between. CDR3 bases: TGTGCCAGTACCCAAGCAATGGGGCAGGGAATAGGCCATAATTCACCCCTCCACTTT. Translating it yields CASTQAMGQGIGHNSPLHF. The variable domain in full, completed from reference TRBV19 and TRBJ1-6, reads DGGITQSPKYLFRKEGQNVTLSCEQNLNHDAMYWYRQDPGQGLRLIYYSQIVNDFQKGDIAEGYSVSREKKESFPLTVTSAQKNPTAFYLCASTQAMGQGIGHNSPLHFGNGTRLTVT.

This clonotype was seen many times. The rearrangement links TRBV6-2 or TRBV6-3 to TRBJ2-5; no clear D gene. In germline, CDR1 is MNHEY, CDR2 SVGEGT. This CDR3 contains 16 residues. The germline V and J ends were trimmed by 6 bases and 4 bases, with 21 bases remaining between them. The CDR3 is CASSTTKGQSSETQYF. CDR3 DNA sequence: TGTGCCAGCAGCACTACTAAGGGCCAGTCCTCAGAGACCCAGTACTTC.

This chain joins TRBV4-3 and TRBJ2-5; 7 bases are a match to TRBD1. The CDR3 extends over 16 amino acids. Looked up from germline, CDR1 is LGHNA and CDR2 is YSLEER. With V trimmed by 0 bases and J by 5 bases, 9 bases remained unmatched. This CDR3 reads CASSQDLLQGRETQYF. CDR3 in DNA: TGCGCCAGCAGCCAAGATCTCCTACAGGGGCGCGAGACCCAGTACTTC.

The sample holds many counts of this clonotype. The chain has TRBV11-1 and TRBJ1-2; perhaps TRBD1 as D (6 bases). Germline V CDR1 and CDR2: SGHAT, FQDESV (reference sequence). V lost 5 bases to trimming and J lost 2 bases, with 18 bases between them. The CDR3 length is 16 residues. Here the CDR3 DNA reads TGTGCCAGCAGCCCCATTCCCCAAGGGGGGAACTATGGCTACACCTTC. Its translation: CASSPIPQGGNYGYTF.